What follows are 8 T cell receptor beta chains derived from one specimen sequenced in a study of blood T cell repertoires in COVID-19. The table came from immunoSEQ multiplex PCR; TCRdb's copy has only in-frame clones and leaves some out. The sample lists approximately 160,000 clones, about four fifths occurring once. The sample taken for sequencing was peripheral blood. The receptors here all came from a woman over 75 with acute or convalescent COVID-19.

The rearrangement joins TRBV7-9 to TRBJ2-3; 8 positions agree with TRBD1. The V segment lost 5 bases and the J segment 5 bases; nucleotides outside the gene matches: 9. This CDR3 has 15 amino acids. Germline CDR1 SEHNR, CDR2 FQNEAQ (reference sequence). CDR3 in amino acids: CASSPGQGRQDTQYF. CDR3 sequence (DNA): TGTGCCAGCAGCCCCGGACAGGGTAGGCAAGATACGCAGTATTTT.

The gene calls are TRBV27 and TRBJ2-2; a weak D match, TRBD2 (6 bases). Germline V gene lookup returns CDR1 MNHEY and CDR2 SMNVEV (reference sequence). This CDR3 spans 16 amino acids. Trimming shortened V by 6 bases and J by 5 bases, and 19 bases separated the two germline ends. The CDR3 loop reads CASRLKLAGLTGELFF. CDR3 bases: TGTGCCAGCAGACTTAAACTAGCCGGACTGACCGGGGAGCTGTTTTTT.

V is TRBV7-2 and J is TRBJ2-1, with D tentatively TRBD2 (5 bases). V shed 2 bases and J shed 1 base, with 9 bases lying between them. There are 15 residues in the CDR3. From germline, CDR1 is SGHTA and CDR2 FQGNSA. The CDR3 loop reads CASSLTGVSYNEQFF. CDR3 sequence (DNA): TGTGCCAGCAGCTTAACCGGGGTATCCTACAATGAGCAGTTCTTC.

The chain uses TRBV15 and TRBJ2-7, with 8 bases matching TRBD1. Germline assignment: CDR1 LNHNV and CDR2 YYDKDF (reference sequence). V lost 1 base and J lost 1; bases outside the gene matches: 0. The CDR3 loop spans 14 amino acids. For the CDR3, the DNA is TGTGCCACCAGCAGAGGGACAGGGTCCTACGAGCAGTACTTC. It encodes CATSRGTGSYEQYF.

The chain's CDR3 is CASTPREDTQYF. For the CDR3, the DNA is TGTGCCAGCACCCCTCGAGAGGATACGCAGTATTTT. The V gene is TRBV5-8, the J gene TRBJ2-3; D is unclear. This CDR3 comprises 12 residues. Germline values: CDR1 SGHTS, CDR2 YDEGEE. V gave up 6 bases and J gave up 6 bases, with 11 bases separating them.

The chain links TRBV20-1 to TRBJ2-7, with D possibly matching TRBD2 (5 bases). The germline V and J ends were trimmed by 3 bases and 6 bases, with 15 bases remaining between them. Per the germline V gene, CDR1 is DFQATT and CDR2 is SNEGSKA (reference sequence). This CDR3 comprises 13 residues. CDR3 coding DNA: TGCAGTGCTAGTCCGACGGGCGCGGGCGAGCAGTACTTC. It is translated as CSASPTGAGEQYF.

The gene calls are TRBV7-3 and TRBJ2-3; D is ambiguous. Trimming removed 2 bases from V and 2 bases from J, with 11 bases in between. From germline, CDR1 is SGHTA and CDR2 FQGTGA. The CDR3 loop spans 15 amino acids. The CDR3 nucleotides read TGTGCCAGCAGCTTACTGGCCTCTTTCACAGATACGCAGTATTTT. Its translation is CASSLLASFTDTQYF.

This chain uses TRBV5-6 with TRBJ2-6; no reliable D call. Germline V CDR1 and CDR2: SGHDT, YYEEEE. The V and J ends lost 0 bases and 0 bases respectively, with 10 bases between them. The CDR3 spans 17 residues. The CDR3: CASSLGLAVSGANVLTF. As DNA, the CDR3 is TGTGCCAGCAGCTTGGGGTTGGCGGTCTCTGGGGCCAACGTCCTGACTTTC.